What follows describes a single T cell receptor beta chain. The sample belongs to a study of blood T cell repertoires in COVID-19. Study context: T cells, B-cell-depleted T cells, or PBMCs supplied cDNA or gDNA.

TCRdb keeps only in-frame clones here, not all; method: immunoSEQ multiplex PCR. The data contain 80,000 or so clones, about 85% of them singletons. One Seattle source followed patients from active infection through their disease course. Germline V CDR1 and CDR2: MNHNY, SVGAGI (reference sequence). V lost 6 bases, J lost 4 bases, and 13 bases lay in between. The CDR3 runs to 13 residues. The sequencing input was peripheral blood. This TCR derives from a man aged 55 to 70 with COVID-19, enrolled during active disease. The rearrangement joins TRBV6-6 to TRBJ2-7; D is unresolved. CDR3 DNA sequence: TGTGCCAGCAGCAAAGAAGAGTTTTACGAGCAGTACTTC. This sequence encodes CASSKEEFYEQYF.